This T cell receptor beta chain was captured in a study of Ad26.COV2.S vaccination and SARS-CoV-2 variants. The overall study: Donor participated within the Ad26.COV2.S arm of the COV1001 trial. Participants got Ad26.COV2.S intramuscularly, once or twice 56 days apart.

Whole-study findings and limits: Those who received vaccine or placebo ended up with similar non-spike TCR breadth.

Trimming at V came to 7 bases and at J to 5 bases, leaving 7 bases not matched to a gene. This CDR3 spans 14 amino acids. In germline, CDR1 is MNHEY, CDR2 SVGAGI. TCRdb keeps only in-frame clones here, not all; method: immunoSEQ multiplex PCR. The table shows 350,000 to 500,000 clones, with 90% occurring only once. Treatment of the sample: about 20 received Ad26.COV2.S at low or high dose, single or two shots; about 5 received placebo; per-sample allocation not given. Samples were taken on day 63 after the first vaccine or placebo injection. As regards this clone: The antigen remains unidentified.

The chain has TRBV6-5 and TRBJ1-1; 10 bases line up with TRBD1. This clonotype originated in a person between 18 and 59 years old who received the Ad26.COV2.S COVID-19 vaccine or a placebo. The sample here was peripheral blood, taken in a trial of Ad26.COV2.S vaccine versus placebo. The DNA of the CDR3 is TGTGCCAGCATAAGGGGACAGGGGTGGACTGAAGCTTTCTTT. It yields the protein CASIRGQGWTEAFF.